This T cell receptor (beta chain) was sequenced for a study of PD-1 blockade in classical Hodgkin lymphoma. Whole-study results and caveats: Newly diagnosed patients were reported to start with lower TCR diversity than healthy donors.

The CDR3 is made up of 14 amino acids. Looked up from germline, CDR1 is MNHNS and CDR2 is SASEGT. Trimming cost V 3 bases and J 0 bases, with 9 bases left between them. With respect to this clone: What it recognizes is unknown.

All patients experienced relapse after autologous stem cell transplantation, and brentuximab vedotin exposure was variable. The table came from immunoSEQ multiplex PCR; TCRdb's copy has only in-frame clones and leaves some out. The sample yields approximately 80,000 clones, roughly 90% seen once. The sequence was obtained from a human donor with classical Hodgkin lymphoma. The sample in question was peripheral blood mononuclear cells (PBMCs), obtained at baseline. The chain is built from TRBV6-1 and TRBJ2-7; no reliable D call. CDR3 loop: CASSEWQSSYEQYF. The DNA for the CDR3 is TGTGCCAGCAGTGAGTGGCAGAGCTCCTACGAGCAGTACTTC.